The present T cell receptor (beta chain) was sequenced within a study of cytomegalovirus exposure and HLA in healthy donors. CDR1 and CDR2 (germline): MNHEY, SMNVEV (reference sequence). The CDR3 sequence is 17 residues long. Unmatched junction bases numbered 8, after V lost 5 bases and J lost 0 bases. Only in-frame clones appear in the TCRdb table, and some are missing; sequencing was by immunoSEQ multiplex PCR. The data show some 270,000 clones, 86% seen once. The chain links TRBV27 to TRBJ1-5; the match to TRBD1 covers 9 bases. Sample: PBMCs. The sequence derives from a woman younger than 30 in good health and CMV-seronegative. In DNA, the CDR3 is TGTGCCAGCAGTCCGGGACAGGGAATCTATAGCAATCAGCCCCAGCATTTT. Translation: CASSPGQGIYSNQPQHF.